This passage covers 6 T cell receptor beta chains from one sample sequenced in a study of T cell responses to AZD1222 COVID-19 vaccine. Repertoires were generated with immunoSEQ multiplex PCR, while TCRdb's copy carries only in-frame clones and drops some. The top ten clones hold about 3.1% of a sample with around 130,000 clones, roughly 93% of them seen once. The material was peripheral blood, obtained on day 0 of AZD1222 vaccination. Receptors were obtained from an adult in good health.

In DNA form, the CDR3 reads TGTGCCAGCAGCTTGGCCCGTCTTGGGACAGGGATGAGGGAGACCCAGTACTTC. It yields the protein CASSLARLGTGMRETQYF. The chain recombines TRBV5-4 with TRBJ2-5; 9 nucleotides align to TRBD1. There are 18 residues in the CDR3. Germline trimming cut 0 bases from V and 5 bases from J; bases unmatched to any gene: 14. Germline values: CDR1 SGHNT, CDR2 YYREEE (reference sequence).

The chain joins TRBV2 to TRBJ2-5, with TRBD2 as a possible D gene (6 bases). Germline CDR1 and CDR2: SNHLY and FYNNEI. The V gene lost 6 bases and the J gene lost 7 bases, with 15 bases spanning the gap. The CDR3 sequence is 13 residues long. The CDR3 reads CASSRTLGGTQYF. The CDR3 bases are TGTGCCAGCAGCCGGACCCTGGGGGGGACCCAGTACTTC.

The chain uses TRBV19 and TRBJ1-4; no reliable D call. The CDR3 has 14 amino acids. The germline V gene encodes CDR1 LNHDA and CDR2 SQIVND (reference sequence). Trimming took off 5 bases at V and 8 bases at J, with 15 bases between the two ends. CDR3 in amino acids: CASSLRHGGEKLFF. DNA for the CDR3: TGTGCCAGTAGTCTCCGACACGGCGGGGAAAAACTGTTTTTT.

This clone has a single count. The chain couples TRBV28 to TRBJ1-2; maybe TRBD1 (5 bases). Germline lookup yields CDR1 MDHEN and CDR2 SYDVKM. The CDR3 loop spans 16 amino acids. V gave up 0 bases and J gave up 4 bases, with 15 bases separating them. CDR3 residues: CASSLWQDTKSYGYTF. DNA for the CDR3: TGTGCCAGCAGTTTATGGCAGGACACAAAAAGCTATGGCTACACCTTC.

The V and J genes are TRBV3-1 (or the pseudogene TRBV3-2) and TRBJ1-1; D gene ambiguous. From germline, CDR1 is LGHDT and CDR2 YNNKEL (reference sequence). V dropped 1 base and J dropped 4 bases, with 7 bases sitting between them. The CDR3 consists of 13 residues. The CDR3 DNA sequence: TGTGCCAGCAGCCAAGGGAAGAGCACTGAAGCTTTCTTT. It encodes CASSQGKSTEAFF.

This sequence joins TRBV7-2 and TRBJ2-3; 8 nucleotides align to TRBD1. The CDR3 consists of 20 residues. The germline gives CDR1 SGHTA, CDR2 FQGNSA. J was trimmed by 2 bases and V by 0 bases; bases with no gene match: 16. The CDR3 protein is CASSLASGGRRGIATDTQYF. CDR3 nucleotide sequence: TGTGCCAGCAGCTTAGCATCAGGGGGCCGTCGTGGGATAGCCACAGATACGCAGTATTTT.